A single sample is the source of the 26 T cell receptor beta chains below, sequenced in a study of shared clonotypes between healthy human individuals (TCRdb year 2020). Libraries were built with the immunoSEQ multiplex PCR assay. Here the immuneACCESS table is served through TCRdb, limited to in-frame sequences with V and J called. Missing clones are a known gap in these copies; in checked studies unresolved V genes cover under half, and the rest lacks a known reason. Recorded for this sample are about 2,500,000 clones; approximately 94% of them occurred a single time. Around 0.15% of the sample is taken by the ten largest. What was sequenced was naive CD4+ T cells sorted from blood. What the cell subset or site label conveys for this sample: CD45RA+ positively selected. The receptors here all came from a man aged 18 to 29 in good health.

About this clone itself: Other nucleotide sequences in the sample specify the same CDR3. The chain links TRBV30 to TRBJ1-5; TRBD1 agrees at 9 bases. V trimming: 3 bases; J trimming: 4 bases; junction bases outside the gene matches: 7. The CDR3 runs 15 residues. The V gene's germline CDR1 is GTSNPN and CDR2 SVGIG (reference sequence). The CDR3 spells CAWRSSGTGNQPQHF. The CDR3 bases are TGTGCCTGGAGATCTTCCGGGACAGGGAATCAGCCCCAGCATTTT.

This chain uses TRBV29-1 with TRBJ2-7; TRBD2 aligns across 11 bases. V shed 5 bases, J shed 4 bases, and the junction held 4 bases outside the gene matches. The CDR3 contains 13 residues. CDR1 and CDR2 (germline): SQVTM, ANQGSEA. CDR3 DNA sequence: TGCAGCGTTCCCGCTAGCGGGAGGTACGAGCAGTACTTC. It translates to CSVPASGRYEQYF.

The chain uses TRBV2 and TRBJ2-7; no clear D gene. Germline V gene sequence: CDR1 SNHLY, CDR2 FYNNEI. V lost 4 bases and J lost 7, with 20 bases in between. The CDR3 totals 15 residues. The CDR3 DNA reads as TGTGCCAGCAGTGGAAATCTAGTTCCGTCTAGTGAGCAGTACTTC. Protein: CASSGNLVPSSEQYF.

The chain combines TRBV5-1 with TRBJ2-3; 14 nucleotides line up with TRBD2. Trimming cost V 4 bases and J 1 base; bases outside gene matches: 5. The germline V gene encodes CDR1 SGHRS and CDR2 YFSETQ. The CDR3 sequence is 17 residues long. CDR3 bases: TGCGCCAGCAGCGCGGGACTAGCGGGAGAACGCACAGATACGCAGTATTTT. Its translation is CASSAGLAGERTDTQYF.

This clone occurred once. This chain uses TRBV9 with TRBJ2-5; 11 bases align to TRBD2. The CDR3 is 14 amino acids. Germline lookup yields CDR1 SGDLS and CDR2 YYNGEE. V was clipped by 3 bases and J by 4 bases; unmatched bases: 2. CDR3 coding DNA: TGTGCCAGCAGCGCGACTAGCGGGATAGAGACCCAGTACTTC. This sequence encodes CASSATSGIETQYF.

V and J are TRBV20-1 and TRBJ2-1; no definite D call. Germline CDR1 is DFQATT and CDR2 is SNEGSKA (reference sequence). This CDR3 contains 11 residues. V was clipped by 4 bases and J by 9 bases, with 10 bases between them. CDR3 amino acids: CSATVGGEQFF. CDR3 bases: TGCAGTGCTACGGTAGGCGGTGAGCAGTTCTTC.

This chain uses TRBV19 with TRBJ1-3; the D is unclear. V was clipped by 7 bases and J by 8 bases, with 12 bases between them. The CDR3 has 12 amino acids. Germline V lookup: CDR1 LNHDA, CDR2 SQIVND (reference sequence). As DNA, the CDR3 is TGTGCCAGTACCCGGGAGGCGGACACCATATATTTT. This encodes CASTREADTIYF.

In DNA form, the CDR3 reads TGCAGCGTCTCAGATTTGCCTTCCACCGGGGAGCTGTTTTTT. Its protein is CSVSDLPSTGELFF. The chain couples TRBV29-1 to TRBJ2-2; D gene uncertain. Germline V gene data show CDR1 as SQVTM and CDR2 as ANQGSEA. This CDR3 is 14 amino acids long. Trimming left V 6 bases short and J 4 bases short, with 15 bases between.

The gene calls are TRBV6-6 and TRBJ2-7, with 7 bases fitting TRBD1. The CDR3 consists of 14 residues. J lost 2 bases, V lost 1 base, and 2 bases had no gene match. In germline, CDR1 is MNHNY, CDR2 SVGAGI (reference sequence). The chain's CDR3 is CASSYYRGTYEQYF. Written as DNA, the CDR3 is TGTGCCAGCAGTTACTACAGGGGTACCTACGAGCAGTACTTC.

As DNA, the CDR3 is TGTGCCAGCAGCTTAGGTCCAGGGGGAAACACCGGGGAGCTGTTTTTT. Its translation: CASSLGPGGNTGELFF. This chain uses TRBV11-1 with TRBJ2-2; 7 bases match TRBD1. The CDR3 extends over 16 amino acids. V lost 1 base to trimming and J lost 2 bases; unmatched junction nucleotides: 4. CDR1 and CDR2 (germline): SGHAT, FQDESV (reference sequence).

The CDR3 nucleotides read TGTGCCTGGAGTTCGGACAGGGGGACAGATACGCAGTATTTT. This sequence encodes CAWSSDRGTDTQYF. This chain joins TRBV30 and TRBJ2-3; 10 bases match TRBD1. The CDR3 length is 14 residues. CDR1 and CDR2 from the germline V gene are GTSNPN and SVGIG (reference sequence). J gave up 3 bases and V 2 bases, and 2 bases lay outside the gene matches.

This clone turned up a few times. V usage is TRBV5-6 and J usage is TRBJ1-2; D is uncertain. This CDR3 is 11 amino acids long. Germline CDR1 is SGHDT and CDR2 is YYEEEE. V was shortened by 2 bases and J by 7 bases, with 6 bases between the two germline ends. The CDR3 DNA reads as TGTGCCAGCAGCTTTAGCTCTGGCTACACCTTC. This sequence encodes CASSFSSGYTF.

This clone has just a few counts. The chain uses TRBV29-1 and TRBJ1-1; 8 nucleotides align to TRBD1. The CDR3 has 11 residues. V lost 6 bases to trimming and J lost 11 bases; unmatched junction nucleotides: 8. Germline assignment: CDR1 SQVTM and CDR2 ANQGSEA. The CDR3 protein is CSVDGQGSAFF. CDR3 nucleotides: TGCAGCGTCGATGGACAGGGATCGGCTTTCTTT.

This chain joins TRBV6-1 and TRBJ2-4; D remains unclear. The V and J ends lost 10 bases and 0 bases respectively, with 10 bases between them. The CDR3 sequence is 13 residues long. The germline V gene has CDR1 MNHNS and CDR2 SASEGT. The CDR3 loop reads CATTPGAKNIQYF. CDR3 nucleotides: TGTGCCACCACCCCGGGAGCCAAAAACATTCAGTACTTC.

CDR3 amino acids: CASSLERGGAVETQYF. In nucleotides, the CDR3 is TGTGCCAGCAGCTTAGAGCGGGGGGGCGCGGTGGAGACCCAGTACTTC. V gene TRBV11-2 combines with J gene TRBJ2-5; 9 bases agree with TRBD2. The germline V gene has CDR1 SGHAT and CDR2 FQNNGV. The CDR3 covers 16 residues. The J segment lost 5 bases and the V segment lost 0 bases, leaving 7 bases of the junction unmatched.

This clone was seen a single time. The rearrangement links TRBV19 to TRBJ2-3; D perhaps matches TRBD2 (6 bases). Germline CDR1 is LNHDA and CDR2 is SQIVND (reference sequence). There are 15 residues in the CDR3. The V and J ends lost 2 bases and 2 bases respectively, with 11 bases between them. The CDR3 nucleotides read TGTGCCAGTAGTATATTTAGCGGACCCACAGATACGCAGTATTTT. Encoded protein: CASSIFSGPTDTQYF. Full variable domain (remainder filled in from reference TRBV19 and TRBJ2-3): DGGITQSPKYLFRKEGQNVTLSCEQNLNHDAMYWYRQDPGQGLRLIYYSQIVNDFQKGDIAEGYSVSREKKESFPLTVTSAQKNPTAFYLCASSIFSGPTDTQYFGPGTRLTVL.

In its sample, this clone was seen once. Its ends do not fully match the called genes, so a read error is possible. V is TRBV6-1 and J is TRBJ2-5; no reliable D call. The length of the CDR3 is 12 residues. The V gene's germline CDR1 is MNHNS and CDR2 SASEGT. The chain's CDR3 is CASSSDRETRYF. CDR3 nucleotide sequence: TGTGCCAGCAGCTCCGACCGAGAGACCCGGTACTTC.

V and J are TRBV28 and TRBJ2-1, with D perhaps TRBD2 (5 bases). Trimming stripped 5 bases from V and 7 bases from J, with 18 bases between. Germline CDR1 is MDHEN and CDR2 is SYDVKM. This CDR3 is 15 amino acids long. This CDR3 reads CASSDSSGVRNEQFF. For the CDR3, the DNA is TGTGCCAGCAGTGATTCTTCCGGGGTTCGGAATGAGCAGTTCTTC.

Turning to this clone: Other DNA sequences in this specimen translate into the identical CDR3. This sequence joins TRBV7-2 and TRBJ1-3; D not certain. There are 14 residues in the CDR3. The V end lost 2 bases, the J end lost 0 bases, and 5 bases lay between the germline ends. Germline V CDR1 and CDR2: SGHTA, FQGNSA. The CDR3 is CASSLSYSGNTIYF. CDR3 nucleotide sequence: TGTGCCAGCAGCTTATCCTACTCTGGAAACACCATATATTTT.

A single count supports this clone. CDR3 DNA sequence: TGTGCCAGCAGTTTAAGGGGAGGATGGGAGACCCAGTACTTC. Translated: CASSLRGGWETQYF. The V call is TRBV28, the J call TRBJ2-5, with D perhaps TRBD2 (6 bases). The germline V gene has CDR1 MDHEN and CDR2 SYDVKM. The CDR3 has 14 amino acids. V lost 2 bases, J lost 5 bases, and 12 bases lay in between.

The CDR3 DNA reads as TGTGCCAGCAGTTACCTTACAGGGGGTGCCTACGAGCAGTACTTC. Encoded protein: CASSYLTGGAYEQYF. The rearrangement uses TRBV6-5 and TRBJ2-7, with 8 bases lining up with TRBD1. The CDR3 totals 15 residues. V gave up 2 bases and J gave up 2 bases; unmatched junction bases: 5. Germline CDR1 reads MNHEY; CDR2 reads SVGAGI.

This clone was observed a single time. The rearrangement joins TRBV7-2 to TRBJ2-3; 14 nucleotides match TRBD2. Trimming took 3 bases from V and 5 from J; bases not matched to a gene: 7. The CDR3 length is 17 residues. The germline V gene has CDR1 SGHTA and CDR2 FQGNSA. The CDR3 reads CASSFVGLAGAVDTQYF. The CDR3 DNA follows: TGTGCCAGCAGCTTTGTGGGACTAGCGGGAGCGGTAGATACGCAGTATTTT.

This rearrangement joins TRBV19 to TRBJ2-2, with D perhaps TRBD2 (7 bases). Per germline, CDR1 LNHDA and CDR2 SQIVND (reference sequence). V gave up 3 bases and J gave up 7 bases, with 15 bases separating them. The CDR3 is 15 residues long. The CDR3 loop is CASSISRGGVGELFF. CDR3 coding DNA: TGTGCCAGTAGTATCTCCAGGGGAGGGGTCGGGGAGCTGTTTTTT.

The V gene is TRBV18, the J gene TRBJ2-1, with 12 bases fitting TRBD2. Unmatched junction bases numbered 3, after V lost 3 bases and J lost 3 bases. CDR1 and CDR2 (germline): KGHSH, LQKENI. The CDR3 length is 16 residues. CDR3 sequence (DNA): TGTGCCAGCTCACCGCTACTAGCGGGAGGCTACAATGAGCAGTTCTTC. Its translation is CASSPLLAGGYNEQFF. Complete variable domain (other parts from reference TRBV18 and TRBJ2-1): NAGVMQNPRHLVRRRGQEARLRCSPMKGHSHVYWYRQLPEEGLKFMVYLQKENIIDESGMPKERFSAEFPKEGPSILRIQQVVRGDSAAYFCASSPLLAGGYNEQFFGPGTRLTVL.

V is TRBV5-1 and J is TRBJ1-1; D is unresolved. The germline gives CDR1 SGHRS, CDR2 YFSETQ. The V end lost 1 base, the J end lost 1 base, and 8 bases lay between the germline ends. The CDR3 is made up of 14 amino acids. The CDR3 protein is CASSLIRRNTEAFF. The CDR3 coding sequence is TGCGCCAGCAGCTTGATCAGGCGGAACACTGAAGCTTTCTTT.

CDR3 in DNA: TGTGCCAGCAGAAGACAGGGAACCACCGGGGAGCTGTTTTTT. Protein: CASRRQGTTGELFF. The chain is built from TRBV6-1 and TRBJ2-2; 7 nucleotides match TRBD1. The germline V gene has CDR1 MNHNS and CDR2 SASEGT. The CDR3 runs 14 residues. V lost 6 bases and J lost 4; bases outside the gene matches: 5.